What follows is one T cell receptor beta chain and its context. The record originates from a study of cytomegalovirus exposure and HLA in healthy donors. CDR3 size: 13 residues. Germline CDR1 is SGHVS and CDR2 is FQNEAQ. The V and J ends lost 5 bases and 1 base respectively, with 8 bases between them. Researchers ran the PCR with 60 Vbeta and 13 Jbeta primers. Original processing notes: Roughly 10 million shared chains were among 80 million or so unique TCR beta chains counted in a later analysis. Method: immunoSEQ multiplex PCR; TCRdb's copy keeps in-frame clones and lacks some. V and J calls and clone size are given by that table; D and trimming were obtained from the DNA. The table shows about 170,000 clones, with approximately 85% occurring only once.

The sequenced sample was PBMCs. The rearrangement uses TRBV7-8 and TRBJ2-5, with D uncertain. This TCR came from a man aged 25 to 40 in good health and CMV-seropositive. The CDR3 DNA follows: TGTGCCAGCAGCCCCGGGTCCCAAGAGACCCAGTACTTC. Amino acid sequence: CASSPGSQETQYF.